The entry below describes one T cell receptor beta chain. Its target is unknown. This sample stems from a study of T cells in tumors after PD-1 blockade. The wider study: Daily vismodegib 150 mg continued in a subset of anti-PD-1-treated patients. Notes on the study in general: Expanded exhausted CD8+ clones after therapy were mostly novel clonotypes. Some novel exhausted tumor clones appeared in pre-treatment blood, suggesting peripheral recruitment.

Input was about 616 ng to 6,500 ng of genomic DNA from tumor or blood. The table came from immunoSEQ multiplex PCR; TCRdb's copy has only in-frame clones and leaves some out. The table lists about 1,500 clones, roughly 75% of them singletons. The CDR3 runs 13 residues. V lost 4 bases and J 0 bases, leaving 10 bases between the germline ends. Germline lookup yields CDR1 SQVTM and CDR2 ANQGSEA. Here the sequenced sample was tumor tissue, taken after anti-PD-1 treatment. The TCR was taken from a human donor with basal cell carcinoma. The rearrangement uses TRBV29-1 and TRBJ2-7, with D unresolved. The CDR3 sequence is CSVGRTSSYEQYF. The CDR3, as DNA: TGCAGCGTTGGACGGACGAGCTCCTACGAGCAGTACTTC.